This TCR beta chain was captured by sequencing in a study of blood T cell repertoires in COVID-19. Study in general: T cells, B-cell-depleted T cells, or PBMCs provided the cDNA or gDNA that served as material.

The ends were cut back, 5 bases at V and 2 bases at J, with 14 bases in the middle. This CDR3 comprises 15 residues. Germline loops: CDR1 SGHRS, CDR2 YFSETQ. Those who participated ranged in age from about 18 to 89 years and resided in about two dozen US areas. Assignment of participants to cohorts was predicated upon participant-reported clinical history. In the authors' methods: Reference gene primer amplification gave nucleated cell count estimates. TCRdb's copy holds only in-frame clones and misses some; the assay was immunoSEQ multiplex PCR. V and J calls and clone size are as listed in that table; D and trimming were resolved from the DNA. Of around 280,000 clones in the sample, nearly 90% were seen once.

The source of this sequence is a woman between 18 and 30 years old with acute COVID-19. V gene TRBV5-1 combines with J gene TRBJ2-1, with no clear D. Sequences were obtained from PBMCs or T cells enriched from blood (not recorded which). CDR3 amino acids: CASSLIAATYNEQFF. The DNA of the CDR3 is TGCGCCAGCAGTCTAATAGCCGCTACCTACAATGAGCAGTTCTTC.